This TCR beta chain was identified in a study of beta chain features in type 1 diabetes. Study observations and caveats: For Type 1 diabetes patients, all four CD4+ subsets carried TCRB CDR3s that were moderately but significantly shorter.

Concerning this clone itself: Its matching antigen is unknown.

The authors reverse transcribed all of the isolated RNA, so sequencing captured expressed TCRB transcripts. Sequencing was performed with immunoSEQ multiplex PCR; in TCRdb, only in-frame clones are kept and a portion is missing. This repertoire shows 200,000 to 250,000 clones, around 26% found once; its top ten account for approximately 4%. This clonotype originated in a man aged 25-45 years in good health. Sequenced input: central memory CD4+ T cells from blood.

The CDR3 region is CASSFYGTYEQYF. In nucleotides, the CDR3 is TGTGCCAGCAGTTTTTACGGGACCTACGAGCAGTACTTC. J is TRBJ2-7 and V is TRBV28; tentatively, D is TRBD2 (5 bases). Trimming removed 3 bases from V and 2 bases from J, with 8 bases in between. This CDR3 is built from 13 residues. CDR1 MDHEN and CDR2 SYDVKM come from the germline V gene.